This entry lists 31 T cell receptor beta chains sequenced from one sample in a study of T cell clusters in autoimmune cytopenias. Multiplex touch-down PCR amplified TRB using TRB-A and TRB-B pools in one tube. TCRdb reprocessed the multiplex PCR reads, keeping one entry per CDR3 protein, no DNA. With about 6,100 distinct CDR3 sequences in the sample, the ten largest clones hold about 5%. Each sample's input was 250 ng genomic DNA, 38,000 or so genome equivalents. These data were likewise used in another study, on T cell repertoires in aging, cancer and after chemotherapy.

The sample was peripheral blood. Receptors originate from a human donor in good health.

The chain is built from TRBV20-1 and TRBJ2-7; TCRdb's assignment of TRBD1 cannot be checked, as there is no DNA. Germline CDR1 is DFQATT and CDR2 is SNEGSKA (reference sequence). This CDR3 region has 15 residues. The CDR3 loop reads CSARDINRGLREQYF.

According to its frequency, this clonotype is medium-sized (0.01 to 0.1%). The V and J genes are TRBV19 and TRBJ1-1; checking the TCRdb D call of TRBD1 is not possible without DNA. The CDR3 sequence is 14 residues long. The germline V gene encodes CDR1 LNHDA and CDR2 SQIVND (reference sequence). CDR3 loop: CASTPGTLNTEAFF.

The gene calls are TRBV5-1 and TRBJ1-1; TCRdb names TRBD1, which stays unverified in the absence of DNA. CDR3 size: 16 residues. Looked up from germline, CDR1 is SGHRS and CDR2 is YFSETQ. The CDR3 region is CASREGLQGRGTEAFF.

This clonotype is identified as medium-sized (0.01 to 0.1%) from frequency. The chain carries TRBV30 and TRBJ1-1; the TCRdb call, TRBD1, lacks DNA for checking. Germline V gene lookup returns CDR1 GTSNPN and CDR2 SVGIG (reference sequence). This CDR3 has 15 residues. The CDR3 sequence: CAWSVALGLNTEAFF.

Considering frequency, this clonotype is large. The chain is built from TRBV6-1 and TRBJ1-6. This CDR3 has 14 residues. CDR1 and CDR2 from the germline V gene are MNHNS and SASEGT. CDR3 loop: CASREMNSNSPLHF.

CDR3 residues: CASSSHGAPSNEQFF. The chain has TRBV7-9 and TRBJ2-1; TCRdb proposes TRBD1, but this gene call is untestable without DNA. Germline V gene lookup returns CDR1 SEHNR and CDR2 FQNEAQ (reference sequence). The CDR3 length is 15 residues.

This sequence joins TRBV6-1 and TRBJ1-3; TCRdb names TRBD1, which stays unverified in the absence of DNA. The CDR3 is made up of 15 amino acids. Per the germline V gene, CDR1 is MNHNS and CDR2 is SASEGT. CDR3: CASRHSTGSGNTIYF.

This chain connects TRBV20-1 to TRBJ1-6; TCRdb returns TRBD1, unconfirmable since there is no DNA. This CDR3 is 15 amino acids long. Germline CDR1 DFQATT, CDR2 SNEGSKA (reference sequence). CDR3 in amino acids: CSASAGQGRYSPLHF.

This clonotype is deemed medium-sized by its frequency. V usage is TRBV6-5 and J usage is TRBJ1-2; TCRdb lists TRBD1, though no DNA is available to test this call. The CDR3 runs 13 residues. The germline CDR1 and CDR2 sequences are MNHEY and SVGAGI. The CDR3 loop reads CASSYTGNYGYTF.

J is TRBJ2-3 and V is TRBV2; TCRdb designates TRBD2, a call that cannot be tested without DNA. There are 15 residues in the CDR3. Germline V lookup: CDR1 SNHLY, CDR2 FYNNEI. CDR3 sequence reads: CASSRGTTNTDTQYF.

The V and J genes are TRBV7-9 and TRBJ1-4; TCRdb proposes TRBD1, but this gene call is untestable without DNA. The V gene's germline CDR1 is SEHNR and CDR2 FQNEAQ (reference sequence). This CDR3 has 14 amino acids. CDR3 region: CASSPGTVNQKLFF.

This clonotype is deemed medium-sized by its frequency. This chain uses TRBV19 with TRBJ2-5; absent DNA, TCRdb's TRBD1 call cannot be checked. This CDR3 region has 17 residues. The germline V gene encodes CDR1 LNHDA and CDR2 SQIVND (reference sequence). The CDR3 sequence: CASSIVRGLLGEETQYF. Looking up the rest from reference TRBV19 and TRBJ2-5 gives the full variable domain: DGGITQSPKYLFRKEGQNVTLSCEQNLNHDAMYWYRQDPGQGLRLIYYSQIVNDFQKGDIAEGYSVSREKKESFPLTVTSAQKNPTAFYLCASSIVRGLLGEETQYFGPGTRLLVL.

In terms of frequency, this clonotype is medium-sized. The chain combines TRBV27 with TRBJ2-7. CDR3 length: 14 amino acids. Germline-derived CDR1 and CDR2 are MNHEY and SMNVEV (reference sequence). The CDR3 loop reads CASSFSDTAYEQYF.

This clonotype registers medium-sized (0.01 to 0.1%) by frequency. The rearrangement joins TRBV15 to TRBJ2-5; without DNA, the TCRdb call of TRBD2 cannot be checked. CDR3 length: 15 amino acids. Germline V gene data show CDR1 as LNHNV and CDR2 as YYDKDF (reference sequence). CDR3 in amino acids: CATSRDSGGAETQYF.

This clonotype is identified as medium-sized (0.01 to 0.1%) from frequency. The J gene is TRBJ1-6, the V gene TRBV19. Germline V lookup: CDR1 LNHDA, CDR2 SQIVND (reference sequence). This CDR3 spans 15 amino acids. CDR3 in amino acids: CASSISQGGDSPLHF.

This sequence joins TRBV5-1 and TRBJ2-5; TCRdb indicates TRBD2, and absent DNA this call remains unverified. Germline loops: CDR1 SGHRS, CDR2 YFSETQ. The CDR3 runs to 16 residues. The CDR3 sequence is CASSSPLLASQETQYF.

The chain couples TRBV11-2 to TRBJ2-2. The CDR3 has 16 amino acids. The germline V gene encodes CDR1 SGHAT and CDR2 FQNNGV. The CDR3 spells CASSLVAGSNTGELFF.

This rearrangement joins TRBV27 to TRBJ1-6; with no DNA, the TCRdb D assignment of TRBD1 cannot be verified. The CDR3 consists of 15 residues. Germline CDR1 MNHEY, CDR2 SMNVEV (reference sequence). The CDR3 reads CASSRPGRYNSPLHF.

The chain combines TRBV7-2 with TRBJ2-2; the TCRdb call, TRBD1, lacks DNA for checking. The CDR3 loop spans 19 amino acids. Per germline, CDR1 SGHTA and CDR2 FQGNSA. CDR3 amino acids: CASSLASSGGAGRTGELFF.

The rearrangement joins TRBV5-1 to TRBJ2-7; TCRdb's assignment of TRBD2 cannot be checked, as there is no DNA. In germline, CDR1 is SGHRS, CDR2 YFSETQ. The CDR3 length is 14 residues. CDR3: CASSRSGPDYEQYF.

This clonotype is deemed medium-sized by its frequency. The V gene is TRBV12-3 or TRBV12-4, the J gene TRBJ2-2; there is no DNA to check the TCRdb D call of TRBD2. The CDR3 is made up of 17 amino acids. The CDR3 loop reads CASSLELAGVNTGELFF.

V usage is TRBV7-3 and J usage is TRBJ2-5; the TRBD2 assignment by TCRdb is unverifiable without DNA. The CDR3 consists of 15 residues. The germline gives CDR1 SGHTA, CDR2 FQGTGA. This CDR3 is CASSLVGLASETQYF.

The rearrangement links TRBV12-3 or TRBV12-4 to TRBJ1-1; TCRdb proposes TRBD1, but this gene call is untestable without DNA. This CDR3 has 21 amino acids. The CDR3: CASSPFRQGAVWAYTDTEAFF.

Frequency places this clonotype as medium-sized. The CDR3 here is CASSYRANSPLHF. The rearrangement uses TRBV6-5 and TRBJ1-6. The CDR3 spans 13 residues. The germline V gene has CDR1 MNHEY and CDR2 SVGAGI.

V gene TRBV12-3 or TRBV12-4 combines with J gene TRBJ1-2; TCRdb proposes TRBD1, but this gene call is untestable without DNA. The CDR3 consists of 14 residues. CDR3 sequence reads: CASNQDRGPYGYTF.

Measured by frequency, this clonotype is medium-sized. This chain uses TRBV6-1 with TRBJ1-2; TCRdb's D gene call, TRBD1, goes unchecked for lack of DNA. Germline-derived CDR1 and CDR2 are MNHNS and SASEGT. The CDR3 has 14 amino acids. The CDR3: CASSASRTGDGYTF.

The chain recombines TRBV5-1 with TRBJ2-1; TCRdb's D gene call, TRBD2, goes unchecked for lack of DNA. Germline loops: CDR1 SGHRS, CDR2 YFSETQ. The CDR3 is 16 residues long. Here the CDR3 reads CASSFSGPSSYNEQFF.

This chain uses TRBV6-6 with TRBJ1-1. Germline loops: CDR1 MNHNY, CDR2 SVGAGI (reference sequence). This CDR3 is built from 13 residues. This CDR3 is CASRVTRNTEAFF.

Measured by frequency, this clonotype is medium-sized. This chain links TRBV6-1 with TRBJ2-5; TCRdb selects TRBD1, and the lack of DNA leaves this call unchecked. Germline V lookup: CDR1 MNHNS, CDR2 SASEGT. CDR3 length: 16 amino acids. This CDR3 reads CATEVTGQGEWETQYF.

This clonotype is medium-sized by frequency. The gene calls are TRBV6-5 and TRBJ2-1; the TCRdb D gene call, TRBD2, has no DNA to confirm it. The CDR3 contains 14 residues. CDR1 and CDR2 from the germline V gene are MNHEY and SVGAGI. The CDR3 spells CASSRTSGGNEQFF.

The chain joins TRBV7-2 to TRBJ2-1; TCRdb reports TRBD2, a call that lacks DNA to check it against. The V gene's germline CDR1 is SGHTA and CDR2 FQGNSA. CDR3 size: 16 residues. The CDR3 loop reads CASSVTSGGLSNEQFF. Filled out from reference TRBV7-2 and TRBJ2-1, the complete variable domain reads GAGVSQSPSNKVTEKGKDVELRCDPISGHTALYWYRQSLGQGLEFLIYFQGNSAPDKSGLPSDRFSAERTGGSVSTLTIQRTQQEDSAVYLCASSVTSGGLSNEQFFGPGTRLTVL.